This TCR beta chain was obtained from a study of blood T cells in healthy people across ages. This clonotype has just a few counts. The V end lost 5 bases, the J end lost 5 bases, and 15 bases lay between the germline ends. Germline loops: CDR1 MNHEY, CDR2 SVGEGT. The CDR3 is 14 amino acids. For the second PCR, which ran for about 6 to 11 cycles, a sample-barcoded 5' primer and a J-beta primer mix were used. TCRdb processed the 5' RACE reads anew with MiXCR; each CDR3 protein has one entry. The sample lists just under 750,000 distinct CDR3 sequences, about 20% seen once, with roughly 22% in the top ten.

The sequenced material came from blood. V gene TRBV6-2 or TRBV6-3 combines with J gene TRBJ2-5; perhaps TRBD2 as D (5 bases). The TCR was taken from a man in his 70s in good health. The CDR3 loop is CASSEGGVRETQYF. The CDR3 region has the DNA TGTGCCAGCAGTGAGGGTGGTGTTCGTGAGACCCAGTACTTC.